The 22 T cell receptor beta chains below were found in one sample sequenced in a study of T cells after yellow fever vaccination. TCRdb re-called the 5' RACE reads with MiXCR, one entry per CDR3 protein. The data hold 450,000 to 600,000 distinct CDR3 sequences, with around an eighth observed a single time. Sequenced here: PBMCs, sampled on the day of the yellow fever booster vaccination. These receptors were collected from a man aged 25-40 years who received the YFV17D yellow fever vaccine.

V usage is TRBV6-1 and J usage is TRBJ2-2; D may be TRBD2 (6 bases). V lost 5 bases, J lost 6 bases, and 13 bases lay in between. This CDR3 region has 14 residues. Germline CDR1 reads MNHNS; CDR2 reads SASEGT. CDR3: CASSTPERAGELFF. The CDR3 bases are TGTGCCAGCAGTACGCCGGAGCGGGCCGGGGAGCTGTTTTTT.

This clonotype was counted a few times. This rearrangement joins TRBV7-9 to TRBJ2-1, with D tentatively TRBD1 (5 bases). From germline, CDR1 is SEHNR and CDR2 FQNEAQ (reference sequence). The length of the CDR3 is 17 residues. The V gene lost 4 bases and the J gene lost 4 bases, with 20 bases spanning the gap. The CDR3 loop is CASSSSLQDQIYNEQFF. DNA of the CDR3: TGTGCCAGCAGCTCTTCCCTACAGGACCAGATTTACAATGAGCAGTTCTTC.

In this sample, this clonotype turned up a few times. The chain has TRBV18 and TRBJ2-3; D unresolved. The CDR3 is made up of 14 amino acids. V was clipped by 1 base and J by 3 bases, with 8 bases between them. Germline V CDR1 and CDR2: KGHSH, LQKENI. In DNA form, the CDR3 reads TGTGCCAGCTCACCACGAGGCAATACAGATACGCAGTATTTT. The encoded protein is CASSPRGNTDTQYF.

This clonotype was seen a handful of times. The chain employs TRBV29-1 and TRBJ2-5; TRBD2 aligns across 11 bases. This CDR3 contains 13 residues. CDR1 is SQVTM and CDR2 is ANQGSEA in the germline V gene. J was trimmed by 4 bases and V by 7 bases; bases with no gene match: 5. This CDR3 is CSGSGRVTETQYF. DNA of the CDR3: TGCAGCGGTAGCGGGAGGGTCACAGAGACCCAGTACTTC.

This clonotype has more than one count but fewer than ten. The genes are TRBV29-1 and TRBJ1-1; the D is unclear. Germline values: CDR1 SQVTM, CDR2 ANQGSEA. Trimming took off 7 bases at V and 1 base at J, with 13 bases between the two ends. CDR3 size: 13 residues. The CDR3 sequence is CSACLDGNTEAFF. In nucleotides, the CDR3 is TGCAGCGCGTGCCTGGACGGGAACACTGAAGCTTTCTTT.

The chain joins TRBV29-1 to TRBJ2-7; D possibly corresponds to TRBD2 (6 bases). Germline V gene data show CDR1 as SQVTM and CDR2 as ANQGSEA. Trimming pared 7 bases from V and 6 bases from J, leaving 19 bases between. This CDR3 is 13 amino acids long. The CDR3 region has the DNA TGCAGCGCTGGCGGGGTCCGGGCGGGCGAGCAGTACTTC. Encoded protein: CSAGGVRAGEQYF.

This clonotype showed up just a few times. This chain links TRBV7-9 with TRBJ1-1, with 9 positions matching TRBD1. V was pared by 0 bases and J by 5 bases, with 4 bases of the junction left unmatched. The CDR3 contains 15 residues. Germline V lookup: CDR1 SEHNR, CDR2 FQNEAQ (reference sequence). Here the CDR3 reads CASSLAGTGSTEAFF. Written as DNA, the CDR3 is TGTGCCAGCAGCTTAGCCGGGACAGGGTCGACTGAAGCTTTCTTT.

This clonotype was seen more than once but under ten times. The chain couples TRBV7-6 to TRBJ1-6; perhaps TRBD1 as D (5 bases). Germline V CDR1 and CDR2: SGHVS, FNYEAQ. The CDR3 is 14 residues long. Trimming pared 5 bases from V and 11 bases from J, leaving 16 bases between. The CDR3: CASSPLAGDPPLHF. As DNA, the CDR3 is TGTGCCAGCAGCCCCCTGGCTGGGGACCCACCCCTCCACTTT.

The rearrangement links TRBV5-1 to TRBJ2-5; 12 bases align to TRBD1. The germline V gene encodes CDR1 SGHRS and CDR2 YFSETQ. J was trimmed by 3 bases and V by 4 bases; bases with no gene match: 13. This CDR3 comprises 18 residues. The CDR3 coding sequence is TGCGCCAGCAGCCGTTCCTGGAGGGACAGGGGGCACGAAGAGACCCAGTACTTC. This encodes CASSRSWRDRGHEETQYF.

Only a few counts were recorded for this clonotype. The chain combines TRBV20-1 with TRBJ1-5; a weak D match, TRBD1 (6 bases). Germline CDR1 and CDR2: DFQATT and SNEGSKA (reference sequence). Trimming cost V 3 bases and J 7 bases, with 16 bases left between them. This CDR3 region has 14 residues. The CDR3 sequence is CSARASGGEQPQHF. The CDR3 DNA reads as TGCAGTGCTAGGGCATCCGGGGGCGAACAGCCCCAGCATTTT.

The CDR3 DNA sequence: TGTGCCAGCAGCTTAGCGCAGGTCCCTCAGTACTTC. Translation: CASSLAQVPQYF. The rearrangement joins TRBV7-2 to TRBJ2-5, with D unclear. Trimming removed 0 bases from V and 11 bases from J, with 10 bases in between. Per the germline V gene, CDR1 is SGHTA and CDR2 is FQGNSA. The CDR3 length is 12 residues.

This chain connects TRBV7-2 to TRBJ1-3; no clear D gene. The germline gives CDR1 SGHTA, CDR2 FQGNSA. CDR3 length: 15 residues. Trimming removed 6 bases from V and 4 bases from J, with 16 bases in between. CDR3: CASSPGGSRGNTIYF. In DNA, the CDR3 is TGTGCCAGCAGTCCCGGAGGGTCCAGGGGAAACACCATATATTTT.

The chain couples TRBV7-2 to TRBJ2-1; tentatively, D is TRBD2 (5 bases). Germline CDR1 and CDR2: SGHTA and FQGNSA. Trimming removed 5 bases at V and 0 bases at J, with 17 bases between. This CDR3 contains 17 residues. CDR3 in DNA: TGTGCCAGCAGCCACCCGGAAGCGGAGAGCTCCTACAATGAGCAGTTCTTC. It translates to CASSHPEAESSYNEQFF.

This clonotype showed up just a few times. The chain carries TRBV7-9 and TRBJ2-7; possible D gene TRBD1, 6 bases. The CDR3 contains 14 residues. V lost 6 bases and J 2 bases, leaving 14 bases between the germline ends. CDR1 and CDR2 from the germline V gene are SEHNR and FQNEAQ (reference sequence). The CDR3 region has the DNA TGTGCCAGCAGGAGAGGGGGAGTCCCCTACGAGCAGTACTTC. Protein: CASRRGGVPYEQYF.

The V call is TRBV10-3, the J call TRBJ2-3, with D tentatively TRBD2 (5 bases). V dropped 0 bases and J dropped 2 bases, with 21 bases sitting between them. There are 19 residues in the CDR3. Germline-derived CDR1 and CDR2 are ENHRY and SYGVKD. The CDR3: CAISESIAPGLRDTDTQYF. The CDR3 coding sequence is TGTGCCATCAGTGAGTCGATAGCTCCGGGTCTACGGGACACAGATACGCAGTATTTT.

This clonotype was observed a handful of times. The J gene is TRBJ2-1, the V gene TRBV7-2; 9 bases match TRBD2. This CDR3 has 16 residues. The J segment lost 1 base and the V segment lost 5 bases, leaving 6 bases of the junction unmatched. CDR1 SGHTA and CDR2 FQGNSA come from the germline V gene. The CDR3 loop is CASSTPLAGSYNEQFF. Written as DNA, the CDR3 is TGTGCCAGCAGCACGCCGCTAGCGGGGTCCTACAATGAGCAGTTCTTC.

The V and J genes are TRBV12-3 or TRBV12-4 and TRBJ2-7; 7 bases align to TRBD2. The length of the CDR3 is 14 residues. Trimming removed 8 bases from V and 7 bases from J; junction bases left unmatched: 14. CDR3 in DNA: TGTGCCAGCGCGACTAGCAGGACTGGGGGTGAGCAGTACTTC. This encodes CASATSRTGGEQYF.

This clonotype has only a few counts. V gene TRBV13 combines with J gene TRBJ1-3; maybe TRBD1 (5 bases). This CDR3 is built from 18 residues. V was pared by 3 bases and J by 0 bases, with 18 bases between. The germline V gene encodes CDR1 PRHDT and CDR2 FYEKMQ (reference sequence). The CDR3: CASSLGWTSDSSGNTIYF. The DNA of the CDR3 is TGTGCCAGCAGCTTGGGCTGGACATCCGACAGCTCTGGAAACACCATATATTTT.

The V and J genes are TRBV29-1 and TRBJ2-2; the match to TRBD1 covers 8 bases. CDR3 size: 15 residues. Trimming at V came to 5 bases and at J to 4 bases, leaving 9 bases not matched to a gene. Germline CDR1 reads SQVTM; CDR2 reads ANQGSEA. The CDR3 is CSVIGPGGFTGELFF. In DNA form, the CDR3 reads TGCAGCGTTATCGGGCCAGGGGGCTTCACCGGGGAGCTGTTTTTT.

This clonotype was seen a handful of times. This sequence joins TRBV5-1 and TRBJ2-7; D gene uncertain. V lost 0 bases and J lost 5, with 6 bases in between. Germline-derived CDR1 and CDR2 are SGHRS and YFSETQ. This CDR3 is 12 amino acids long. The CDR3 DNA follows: TGCGCCAGCAGCTTGGGTCAACACGAGCAGTACTTC. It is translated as CASSLGQHEQYF.

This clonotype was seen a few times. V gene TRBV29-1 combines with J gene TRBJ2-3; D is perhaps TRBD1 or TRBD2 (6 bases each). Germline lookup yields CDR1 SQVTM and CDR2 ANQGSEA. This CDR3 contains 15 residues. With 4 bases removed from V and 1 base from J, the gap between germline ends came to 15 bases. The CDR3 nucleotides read TGCAGCGTTGGAAGACTAGGGGGTGGCACAGATACGCAGTATTTT. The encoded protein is CSVGRLGGGTDTQYF.

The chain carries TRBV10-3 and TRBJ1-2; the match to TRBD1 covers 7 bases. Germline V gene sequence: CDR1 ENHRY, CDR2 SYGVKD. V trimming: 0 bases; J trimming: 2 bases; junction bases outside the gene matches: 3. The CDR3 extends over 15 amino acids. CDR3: CAISESMTGNYGYTF. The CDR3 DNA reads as TGTGCCATCAGTGAGTCTATGACAGGGAACTATGGCTACACCTTC.